This record looks at one T cell receptor (beta chain) sequence and its context. The antigen it recognizes is unknown. No much larger clone is present one base from it, and per-base qualities are unavailable. Libraries were made using the immunoSEQ multiplex PCR assay. Following the manufacturer's protocol, the hsTCRB Kit was used to amplify rearranged TCR beta chain sequences. An Illumina MiSeq was used to sequence the TCRB libraries. The paper's processing steps were these. The kit vendor's proprietary platform handled demultiplexing, trimming and gene mapping. The source is immuneACCESS, and TCRdb retained only in-frame sequences with V and J called. Part of the clones is not carried over; for the studies checked, unresolved V genes explain less than half of this, and the remainder is unexplained. D and trimming come from the DNA, and the V and J calls and clone size come from that table. Here the sample has some 48,000 clones; 65% to 85% occur a single time. Around 6.7% of the sample is held by the ten biggest clonotypes.

Reading the label with the study, this specimen's time point is: week 35, safety follow-up. Each vaccine dose, consisting of 300 ug of a 20-mer mutant IDH1 peptide in Montanide, was administered subcutaneously with topical imiquimod. Patients were given eight vaccinations, in weeks 1, 3, 5, 7, 11, 15, 19 and 23, which matched visits V03 through V10. Donors had newly diagnosed WHO grade 3 or 4 IDH1-mutant astrocytomas with loss of nuclear ATRX. The samples were drawn from NOA16, a multicentre, single-arm, open-label phase I trial in Germany that tested a mutant IDH1 peptide vaccine in humans for the first time. Genomic DNA for TCRB sequencing was extracted from EDTA blood using the DNeasy Blood and Tissue Kit. This record belongs to a study of a mutant IDH1 vaccine in newly diagnosed glioma (dated by TCRdb to the early 2020s). Turning to the overall study: Vaccination began 4-6 weeks after radiotherapy alone, or alongside temozolomide cycles in the chemotherapy-containing groups. Six visits were used for peripheral blood collection: V03 (baseline), V05, V07, V10, V12 and V13. Visit V12 was the week-35 safety follow-up and visit V13 was the week-47 end of study. Of the 32 patients who were treated, 62.5% were male and around 40% were female, and the mean age was roughly 40 years. Before enrollment, patients had received standard therapy of radiotherapy alone, temozolomide alone, or radiochemotherapy with temozolomide; most received the combination. For exploratory analyses, longitudinal TCRB deep sequencing was carried out in roughly 23 treated patients wherever samples were available. General study outcomes and caveats: Vaccine-induced immune responses across multiple MHC alleles were detected in about 92% of patients. Changes in the top peripheral T cell clonotypes picked up by TCRB sequencing did not appear to be linked to pseudoprogression. It was noted by the authors that analyses of patient blood samples could not be reproduced owing to sample limitations. PBMC samples for TCRB deep sequencing were selected based on availability.

The CDR3 goes from the cysteine to the phenylalanine over 19 residues. Only the CDR3 portion is preserved as DNA: 57 bases, with reading frame beginning at the first base. The trim is 6 bases for V and 0 bases for J, with a gap of 25 bases between the germline ends. CDR1 is given as SGHRS and CDR2 as YFSETQ, both from the germline V gene. The chain was built from TRBV5-1 and TRBJ1-3; the D gene identity is not certain. The starting material was PBMCs, obtained from a glioma patient whose treatment included an IDH1 peptide vaccine. The TCR was taken from a man aged 40-55 years with glioma. Here is the DNA: TGCGCCAGCAACCCCTCCGAAGGTAGGGCCAAATCCTCTGGAAACACCATATATTTT. Its coded protein is CASNPSEGRAKSSGNTIYF.